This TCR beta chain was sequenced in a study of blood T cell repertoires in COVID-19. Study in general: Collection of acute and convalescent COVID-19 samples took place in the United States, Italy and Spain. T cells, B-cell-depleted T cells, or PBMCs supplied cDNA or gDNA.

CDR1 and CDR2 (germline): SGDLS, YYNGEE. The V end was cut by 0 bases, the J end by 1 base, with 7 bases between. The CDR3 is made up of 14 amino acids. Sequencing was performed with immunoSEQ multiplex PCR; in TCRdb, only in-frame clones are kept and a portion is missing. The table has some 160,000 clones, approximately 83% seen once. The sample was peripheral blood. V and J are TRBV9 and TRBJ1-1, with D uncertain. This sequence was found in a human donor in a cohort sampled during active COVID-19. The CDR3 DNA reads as TGTGCCAGCAGCGTAGGGTCTACGAACACTGAAGCTTTCTTT. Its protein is CASSVGSTNTEAFF.